These 24 T cell receptor beta chains came from one sample sequenced in a study of Tregs in tolerant kidney transplant recipients. Only in-frame clones appear in the TCRdb table, and some are missing; sequencing was by immunoSEQ multiplex PCR. The table lists some 110,000 clones, almost 95% of them singletons. The specimen sequenced was CD4+ T cells from blood. These receptors came from a human donor in good health.

The chain combines TRBV18 with TRBJ1-1, with D possibly being TRBD1 (5 bases). Germline V CDR1 and CDR2: KGHSH, LQKENI. The CDR3 covers 13 residues. Trimming left V 6 bases short and J 5 bases short, with 13 bases between. The CDR3 nucleotides are TGTGCCAGCTCCGGGACGATAGAAACTGAAGCTTTCTTT. It encodes CASSGTIETEAFF.

This rearrangement joins TRBV5-1 to TRBJ1-1; D unclear. V gave up 0 bases and J gave up 0 bases, with 12 bases separating them. This CDR3 has 16 residues. Per germline, CDR1 SGHRS and CDR2 YFSETQ. CDR3 DNA: TGCGCCAGCAGCTTGGGAGTGACCTCCATGAACACTGAAGCTTTCTTT. This translates into CASSLGVTSMNTEAFF.

The rearrangement links TRBV4-1 to TRBJ1-5; D call uncertain. The V end lost 0 bases, the J end lost 2 bases, and 20 bases lay between the germline ends. In germline, CDR1 is MGHRA, CDR2 YSYEKL. This CDR3 contains 19 residues. The CDR3 region has the DNA TGCGCCAGCAGCCAAGAATCCGGGGAGGGCCCCTGGGGCAATCAGCCCCAGCATTTT. It codes for CASSQESGEGPWGNQPQHF.

J is TRBJ2-3 and V is TRBV19; perhaps D is TRBD1 or TRBD2 (5 bases each). V was cut by 6 bases and J by 1 base, with 17 bases left in between. The CDR3 is 16 amino acids. CDR1 LNHDA and CDR2 SQIVND come from the germline V gene (reference sequence). In DNA form, the CDR3 reads TGTGCCAGTAGAGTCGCCGGGACCGCCGGCACAGATACGCAGTATTTT. It encodes CASRVAGTAGTDTQYF.

This clone appeared once. This sequence joins TRBV7-6 and TRBJ2-3; D possibly corresponds to TRBD1 (6 bases). With 0 bases removed from V and 2 bases from J, the gap between germline ends came to 24 bases. In germline, CDR1 is SGHVS, CDR2 FNYEAQ. This CDR3 spans 20 amino acids. The CDR3 protein is CASSLAHFPGQPGPTDTQYF. CDR3 coding DNA: TGTGCCAGCAGCTTAGCCCACTTCCCGGGACAACCAGGACCCACAGATACGCAGTATTTT. Looking up the rest from reference TRBV7-6 and TRBJ2-3 gives the full variable domain: GAGVSQSPRYKVTKRGQDVALRCDPISGHVSLYWYRQALGQGPEFLTYFNYEAQQDKSGLPNDRFSAERPEGSISTLTIQRTEQRDSAMYRCASSLAHFPGQPGPTDTQYFGPGTRLTVL.

The J gene is TRBJ2-7, the V gene TRBV5-1, with 8 bases identical to TRBD1. Trimming took 4 bases from V and 7 from J; bases not matched to a gene: 10. Germline CDR1 and CDR2: SGHRS and YFSETQ. This CDR3 is 14 amino acids long. The CDR3 region has the DNA TGCGCCAGCAGCCCGGACAGGGAATTGGGGGAGCAGTACTTC. Protein: CASSPDRELGEQYF.

The chain links TRBV18 to TRBJ1-1, with unresolved D. Germline V gene lookup returns CDR1 KGHSH and CDR2 LQKENI. V lost 4 bases and J lost 2, with 8 bases in between. This CDR3 has 13 residues. CDR3 sequence (DNA): TGTGCCAGCTCACAGGGTCGAAACACTGAAGCTTTCTTT. It translates to CASSQGRNTEAFF.

This clone has just one count. J is TRBJ1-6 and V is TRBV2, with 8 bases matching TRBD1. From germline, CDR1 is SNHLY and CDR2 FYNNEI. The CDR3 sequence is 17 residues long. V was clipped by 6 bases and J by 7 bases; unmatched bases: 14. In DNA form, the CDR3 reads TGTGCCAGCAGCCCACAGGGGGTCAGGATGTCCAATTCACCCCTCCACTTT. Residues: CASSPQGVRMSNSPLHF. Looking up the rest from reference TRBV2 and TRBJ1-6 gives the full variable domain: EPEVTQTPSHQVTQMGQEVILRCVPISNHLYFYWYRQILGQKVEFLVSFYNNEISEKSEIFDDQFSVERPDGSNFTLKIRSTKLEDSAMYFCASSPQGVRMSNSPLHFGNGTRLTVT.

This chain connects TRBV2 to TRBJ2-3, with TRBD1 identical over 7 bases. The CDR3 has 13 amino acids. Losses at the gene ends were 4 bases for V and 5 bases for J; bases not matched to a gene: 3. CDR1 SNHLY and CDR2 FYNNEI come from the germline V gene. The CDR3: CASSGQGIDTQYF. CDR3 nucleotides: TGTGCCAGCAGTGGACAGGGTATAGATACGCAGTATTTT.

This clone was recorded a few times. The CDR3 region has the DNA TGCGCCAGCAGCTTGGCCCCCCCGGGGTCGACAGATACGCAGTATTTT. Protein product: CASSLAPPGSTDTQYF. V gene TRBV5-1 combines with J gene TRBJ2-3, with D possibly being TRBD2 (5 bases). V was cut by 0 bases and J by 3 bases, with 14 bases left in between. The CDR3 loop spans 16 amino acids. Germline CDR1 SGHRS, CDR2 YFSETQ.

This clone has more than one count but fewer than ten. The chain joins TRBV6-1 to TRBJ1-1; no reliable D call. CDR3 length: 13 amino acids. Germline assignment: CDR1 MNHNS and CDR2 SASEGT. The V end was cut by 4 bases, the J end by 2 bases, with 8 bases between. CDR3: CASSGRYNTEAFF. CDR3 nucleotides: TGTGCCAGCAGTGGCCGGTATAACACTGAAGCTTTCTTT.

The genes are TRBV18 and TRBJ1-1; 7 nucleotides align to TRBD1. V lost 11 bases and J lost 1; bases outside the gene matches: 7. This CDR3 spans 13 amino acids. Germline V gives CDR1 KGHSH, CDR2 LQKENI. The CDR3, as DNA: TGTGCCGGTCGGGACAGCGAGAACACTGAAGCTTTCTTT. It encodes CAGRDSENTEAFF.

J is TRBJ2-7 and V is TRBV18; a weak D match, TRBD1 (5 bases). Trimming shortened V by 0 bases and J by 2 bases, and 8 bases separated the two germline ends. The CDR3 runs 14 residues. Germline-derived CDR1 and CDR2 are KGHSH and LQKENI. The CDR3 spells CASSPPRDPYEQYF. DNA of the CDR3: TGTGCCAGCTCACCACCCAGGGATCCCTACGAGCAGTACTTC.

The J gene is TRBJ2-5, the V gene TRBV10-3; D ambiguous. V was cut by 2 bases and J by 9 bases, with 7 bases left in between. This CDR3 is 11 amino acids long. Germline V gene data show CDR1 as ENHRY and CDR2 as SYGVKD. Written as DNA, the CDR3 is TGTGCCATCAGTGAGGACCGCGCCCAGTACTTC. Translating it yields CAISEDRAQYF.

The CDR3 spells CASSLDLAGVRETQYF. CDR3 sequence (DNA): TGTGCCAGCAGCTTAGATCTAGCGGGGGTGCGGGAGACCCAGTACTTC. The chain recombines TRBV7-2 with TRBJ2-5, with 10 bases aligning to TRBD2. The CDR3 length is 16 residues. After removal of 1 base from V and 5 bases from J, the junction contained 7 bases not matched to a gene. Germline CDR1 reads SGHTA; CDR2 reads FQGNSA.

V and J are TRBV11-2 and TRBJ2-1, with D perhaps matching TRBD2 (6 bases). CDR3 length: 18 residues. Germline V lookup: CDR1 SGHAT, CDR2 FQNNGV. V gave up 1 base and J gave up 12 bases, with 28 bases separating them. The CDR3 nucleotides read TGTGCCAGCAGCTTAGGTCCCGTGGGACGGGGGTCTGGCCAAGGGCAGTTCTTC. It translates to CASSLGPVGRGSGQGQFF.

The chain couples TRBV6-5 to TRBJ2-7; TRBD1 aligns across 11 bases. The length of the CDR3 is 15 residues. The junction had 3 bases not matched to a gene; V was cut back by 1 base and J by 4 bases. Germline V CDR1 and CDR2: MNHEY, SVGAGI. The CDR3 loop reads CASSYLDRGRYEQYF. CDR3 nucleotides: TGTGCCAGCAGTTACTTGGACAGGGGGCGGTACGAGCAGTACTTC.

The chain employs TRBV4-1 and TRBJ2-2; D may match TRBD1 or TRBD2 (5 bases each). Deletions cut 2 bases from V and 0 bases from J, with 13 bases between. Germline loops: CDR1 MGHRA, CDR2 YSYEKL. The CDR3 has 17 residues. The CDR3 nucleotides are TGCGCCAGCAGCCAACCCCGGGACCCAACGAACACCGGGGAGCTGTTTTTT. It codes for CASSQPRDPTNTGELFF.

The chain is built from TRBV5-1 and TRBJ2-1; TRBD1 aligns across 10 bases. V dropped 3 bases and J dropped 6; count of bases not matched to a gene: 6. Germline lookup yields CDR1 SGHRS and CDR2 YFSETQ. This CDR3 is built from 15 residues. The CDR3 nucleotides are TGCGCCAGCAGCTGGGGGACAGGGGCAGTCAATGAGCAGTTCTTC. This translates into CASSWGTGAVNEQFF.

This rearrangement joins TRBV5-1 to TRBJ2-6, with unresolved D. Trimming stripped 0 bases from V and 1 base from J, with 8 bases between. The CDR3 runs 16 residues. Germline-derived CDR1 and CDR2 are SGHRS and YFSETQ. The CDR3 DNA follows: TGCGCCAGCAGCTTGGCCCAGCAATCTGGGGCCAACGTCCTGACTTTC. It is translated as CASSLAQQSGANVLTF.

In its sample, this clone was seen once. This chain joins TRBV27 and TRBJ1-4; no clear D gene. The CDR3 sequence is 16 residues long. Looked up from germline, CDR1 is MNHEY and CDR2 is SMNVEV (reference sequence). The ends were cut back, 3 bases at V and 3 bases at J, with 14 bases in the middle. The CDR3 region has the DNA TGTGCCAGCAGTTTGTCCGGGGTAAAGGCTAATGAAAAACTGTTTTTT. Translating it yields CASSLSGVKANEKLFF.

The V and J genes are TRBV7-6 and TRBJ2-7, with D possibly TRBD1 on 6 matching bases. Germline V lookup: CDR1 SGHVS, CDR2 FNYEAQ. Trimming left V 2 bases short and J 2 bases short, with 7 bases between. The CDR3 runs to 13 residues. The CDR3 nucleotides are TGTGCCAGCAGCTTACAGGGGACCTACGAGCAGTACTTC. This gives the protein CASSLQGTYEQYF.

The chain combines TRBV18 with TRBJ1-2, with 8 positions matching TRBD1. There are 15 residues in the CDR3. The germline CDR1 and CDR2 sequences are KGHSH and LQKENI. The junction had 5 bases not matched to a gene; V was cut back by 3 bases and J by 2 bases. The CDR3 region has the DNA TGTGCCAGCTCACCGACAGGGGACCGGAACTATGGCTACACCTTC. It is translated as CASSPTGDRNYGYTF.

The chain has TRBV5-6 and TRBJ2-1; 9 positions agree with TRBD1. Germline V gives CDR1 SGHDT, CDR2 YYEEEE. The junction had 11 bases not matched to a gene; V was cut back by 3 bases and J by 7 bases. This CDR3 comprises 16 residues. The CDR3 loop reads CASSWMGQGFKNEQFF. The CDR3 DNA is TGTGCCAGCAGCTGGATGGGACAGGGCTTTAAAAATGAGCAGTTCTTC. The full variable domain, completed using reference TRBV5-6 and TRBJ2-1, is DAGVTQSPTHLIKTRGQQVTLRCSPKSGHDTVSWYQQALGQGPQFIFQYYEEEERQRGNFPDRFSGHQFPNYSSELNVNALLLGDSALYLCASSWMGQGFKNEQFFGPGTRLTVL.